These T cell receptor beta chains were read from a single sample in a study of type 1 regulatory T cells. TCRdb ran MiXCR on the reads and lists one entry per CDR3 protein. The sample gives about 67,000 distinct CDR3 sequences, around 49% of which show up once; more than 2% is in the top ten. These receptors are not linked to any known antigen. Sequences were obtained from cultured non-Tr1 T cells, either the whole culture or a sorted T cell fraction (not recorded which). The receptors derive from a human donor in good health. Both conserved end residues are part of each CDR3. D genes are given only for firm matches. Rows give clone size only sometimes, using once, few, many, or a class for an expanded clone.

d_call j_call clone_size v_call cdr3_aa cdr3_nt
. TRBJ1-1 . TRBV10-2 CASRDQGPGEAFF TGCGCCAGTAGGGACCAGGGCCCCGGGGAAGCTTTCTTT
TRBD1 TRBJ1-2 few TRBV5-1 CASSPGDRVGYTF TGCGCCAGCAGCCCGGGAGACAGGGTTGGCTACACCTTC
. TRBJ2-1 few TRBV5-1 CASRNDLPLGNEQFF TGCGCCAGCAGAAACGACCTCCCCCTAGGAAATGAGCAGTTCTTC
. TRBJ1-5 once TRBV20-1 CSAKGDSNQPQHF TGCAGTGCCAAAGGGGATAGCAATCAGCCCCAGCATTTT
. TRBJ1-3 few TRBV6-1 CASSGRDSGNTIYF TGTGCCAGCAGTGGACGGGACTCTGGAAACACCATATATTTT
TRBD1 TRBJ2-7 . TRBV5-1 CASSSPTGSSYEQYF TGCGCCAGCAGCTCGCCGACAGGGTCCTCCTACGAGCAGTACTTC
. TRBJ2-7 . TRBV6-2/TRBV6-3 CASSRLQASGARGEQYF TGTGCCAGCAGTCGATTGCAGGCCTCCGGGGCGCGCGGCGAGCAGTACTTC
. TRBJ2-1 . TRBV12-3/TRBV12-4 CAGSLFPGQKYNEQFF TGTGCCGGCAGTTTATTCCCGGGACAAAAATACAATGAGCAGTTCTTC
TRBD1 TRBJ2-1 . TRBV20-1 CSAPGTGGNEQFF TGCAGTGCCCCCGGGACAGGCGGTAATGAGCAGTTCTTC
. TRBJ1-2 . TRBV11-2 CATRGQSAYGYTF TGTGCCACCCGCGGTCAGAGTGCATATGGCTACACCTTC
. TRBJ2-3 few TRBV7-2 CASSPEGRRTDTQYF TGTGCCAGCAGCCCGGAGGGCCGACGCACAGATACGCAGTATTTT
. TRBJ2-6 . TRBV20-1 CSAITGSGANVLTF TGCAGTGCTATAACAGGCTCTGGGGCCAACGTCCTGACTTTC
TRBD1 TRBJ1-6 once TRBV11-2 CASSSARQGTPLHF TGTGCCAGCAGCTCGGCCCGACAGGGAACACCCCTCCACTTT
TRBD1 TRBJ2-1 . TRBV24-1 CATSDWGQSRGNEQFF TGTGCCACCAGTGACTGGGGACAGTCCCGGGGCAATGAGCAGTTCTTC
TRBD2 TRBJ2-3 . TRBV4-1 CASSQAEAGGYVDTQYF TGCGCCAGCAGCCAAGCAGAAGCGGGGGGATATGTGGATACGCAGTATTTT
. TRBJ1-2 few TRBV18 CASSPTRIGDLDGYTF TGTGCCAGCTCACCAACGAGAATAGGGGATCTGGATGGCTACACCTTC
TRBD2 TRBJ2-3 few TRBV29-1 CSVGLAARTDTQYF TGCAGCGTAGGGCTAGCGGCCCGCACAGATACGCAGTATTTT
TRBD2 TRBJ2-7 . TRBV5-4 CASSRTSGGAEQYF TGTGCCAGCAGTAGGACTAGCGGGGGGGCCGAGCAGTACTTC
. TRBJ2-1 . TRBV3-2 CASSQVPAGPGRNNEQFF TGTGCCAGCAGCCAAGTCCCTGCCGGACCGGGGCGCAACAATGAGCAGTTCTTC
TRBD1 TRBJ1-6 . TRBV6-1 CASRDRFGPPLHF TGTGCCAGCAGGGACAGGTTCGGGCCACCCCTCCACTTT
. TRBJ2-1 . TRBV19 CASSAQGWVQFF TGTGCCAGTAGTGCACAGGGATGGGTGCAGTTCTTC
TRBD1 TRBJ1-2 . TRBV6-2/TRBV6-3 CASRWTGNLYGYTF TGTGCCAGCAGATGGACAGGCAACCTCTATGGCTACACCTTC
. TRBJ1-6 . TRBV2 CAGKRQVNSPLHF TGTGCCGGAAAACGACAGGTTAATTCACCCCTCCACTTT
. TRBJ1-2 few TRBV7-8 CASSLAAGTIGYGYTF TGTGCCAGCAGCTTAGCCGCAGGAACGATCGGTTATGGCTACACCTTC
. TRBJ2-2 few TRBV12-3/TRBV12-4 CASSPYGAGELFF TGTGCCAGCAGCCCATATGGGGCCGGGGAGCTGTTTTTT
. TRBJ1-6 . TRBV10-3 CATTPTDPSSYNSPLHF TGTGCCACCACACCCACGGACCCGAGCTCCTATAATTCACCCCTCCACTTT
. TRBJ1-1 . TRBV19 CASTQGARGAQAFF TGTGCCAGTACCCAAGGAGCCAGAGGGGCTCAAGCTTTCTTT
TRBD1 TRBJ1-1 few TRBV20-1 CSASQGARGTEAFF TGCAGTGCTAGCCAGGGGGCTAGGGGCACTGAAGCTTTCTTT
TRBD1 TRBJ1-2 . TRBV7-2 CASSFQLVGGSGYTF TGTGCCAGCAGCTTCCAACTCGTAGGGGGCTCTGGCTACACCTTC
TRBD1 TRBJ2-7 few TRBV6-5 CASRQGQNYEQYF TGTGCCAGCAGACAGGGACAGAACTACGAGCAGTACTTC
. TRBJ1-6 . TRBV2 CASSEALFVGISPLHF TGTGCCAGCAGTGAAGCGCTTTTTGTGGGGATCTCACCCCTCCACTTT
TRBD1 TRBJ1-1 many TRBV5-1 CASSSGQGGMNTEAFF TGCGCCAGCAGCTCAGGACAGGGGGGCATGAACACTGAAGCTTTCTTT
. TRBJ1-1 . TRBV14 CASSQDLGVGTEAFF TGTGCCAGCAGCCAAGATTTGGGGGTGGGCACTGAAGCTTTCTTT
. TRBJ1-6 . TRBV12-3/TRBV12-4 CASSLEGRYSPLHF TGTGCCAGCAGTTTAGAGGGCAGGTATTCACCCCTCCACTTT
. TRBJ1-1 . TRBV27 CASSPTSWYWTEAFF TGTGCCAGCAGTCCCACATCCTGGTACTGGACTGAAGCTTTCTTT
. TRBJ1-6 . TRBV12-3/TRBV12-4 CASSSNKGLHLSSYNSPLHF TGTGCCAGCAGTTCAAACAAAGGACTGCACCTGAGCTCCTATAATTCACCCCTCCACTTT
. TRBJ2-1 . TRBV18 CASSFGGNEQFF TGTGCCAGCTCATTTGGAGGGAATGAGCAGTTCTTC
. TRBJ2-4 few TRBV3-1 CASSQAGTGDIQYF TGTGCCAGCAGCCAAGCCGGGACCGGGGACATTCAGTACTTC
. TRBJ1-6 medium-sized TRBV12-3/TRBV12-4 CASSPTGKVSPLHF TGTGCCAGCAGTCCGACAGGAAAGGTTTCACCCCTCCACTTT
TRBD1 TRBJ1-2 many TRBV12-3/TRBV12-4 CASRPGQVYGYTF TGTGCCAGCAGACCGGGACAGGTCTATGGCTACACCTTC
TRBD1 TRBJ1-1 . TRBV2 CATGTGGAGTEAFF TGTGCCACCGGGACAGGGGGCGCGGGCACTGAAGCTTTCTTT
TRBD1 TRBJ1-5 . TRBV16 CASSQDRADNQPQHF TGTGCCAGCAGCCAGGACAGGGCGGACAATCAGCCCCAGCATTTT